This T cell receptor beta chain was obtained from a study of T cell responses to AZD1222 COVID-19 vaccine. Study at large: The study pooled second doses at about 4 or about 12 weeks. Findings of the study overall: When two AZD1222 doses had been given, Spike-specific TCR breadth and depth rose. None of the repertoires were sampled until the peak T cell response had passed. Spike regions recognized by vaccine-associated CD4 TCRs spanned the protein, led by 160-218 and 743-854.

Between the trimmed V and J ends, which lost 1 base and 4 bases, there was a span of 10 bases. CDR1 and CDR2 (germline): SNHLY, FYNNEI. The CDR3 consists of 14 residues. Note on this clone: Its antigen is unidentified.

Measured with immunoSEQ multiplex PCR; TCRdb has only the in-frame clones, and not every one. The data contain about 120,000 clones, 80% to 90% of them singletons. The sequence came from an adult in good health. Sequencing was performed on peripheral blood, taken on day 0 of AZD1222 vaccination. V usage is TRBV2 and J usage is TRBJ1-1; weak D call: TRBD1 (5 bases). The CDR3 here is CASSEEDSSTEAFF. DNA for the CDR3: TGTGCCAGCAGTGAAGAAGACAGTTCCACTGAAGCTTTCTTT.